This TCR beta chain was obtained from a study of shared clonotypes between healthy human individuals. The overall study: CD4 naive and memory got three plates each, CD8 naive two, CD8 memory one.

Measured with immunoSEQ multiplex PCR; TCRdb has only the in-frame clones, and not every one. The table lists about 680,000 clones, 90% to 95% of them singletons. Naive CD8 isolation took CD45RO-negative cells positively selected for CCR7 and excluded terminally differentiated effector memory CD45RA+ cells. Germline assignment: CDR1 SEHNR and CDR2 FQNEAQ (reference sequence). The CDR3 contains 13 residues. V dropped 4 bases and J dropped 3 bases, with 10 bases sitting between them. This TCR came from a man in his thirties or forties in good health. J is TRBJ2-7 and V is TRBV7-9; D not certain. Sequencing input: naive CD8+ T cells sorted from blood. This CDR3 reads CASSSLPDYEQYF. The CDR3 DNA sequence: TGTGCCAGCAGCTCCCTGCCTGACTACGAGCAGTACTTC.